Listed below are T cell receptor beta chains from one sample, sequenced in a study of CD8 T cells in Susac syndrome. In TCRdb, the immunoSEQ multiplex PCR reads were re-called with MiXCR into one record per CDR3 protein. The repertoire includes a few hundred thousand distinct CDR3 sequences, roughly nine tenths of them detected once, and roughly 0.059% sits in the top ten. Sequenced: CD4+ T cells from PBMCs. The source is a human donor with multiple sclerosis. The CDR3 runs from the conserved cysteine through the conserved F or W. The order of the fields is V gene, D gene, J gene, clone size, CDR3 protein, CDR3 DNA. The D gene is left open where the match is weak. Size values are once, few and many counts, or a class for expanded clones, and some rows have none.

TRBV10-3	-	TRBJ2-7	-	CAISATYEQYF	TGTGCCATCAGTGCGACCTACGAGCAGTACTTC
TRBV7-2	TRBD2	TRBJ2-1	-	CASSLKLGLAGVEQFF	TGTGCCAGCAGCTTAAAGTTAGGACTAGCGGGAGTTGAGCAGTTCTTC
TRBV2	-	TRBJ2-5	-	CASSELGGARLGTQYF	TGTGCCAGCAGTGAATTAGGGGGGGCGCGGCTCGGGACCCAGTACTTC
TRBV7-2	-	TRBJ1-1	-	CASSPGSAMGTEAFF	TGTGCCAGCAGCCCCGGTTCCGCTATGGGCACTGAAGCTTTCTTT
TRBV5-4	TRBD1	TRBJ1-1	-	CASSSGTGLNTEAFF	TGTGCCAGCAGCTCCGGGACAGGGTTGAACACTGAAGCTTTCTTT
TRBV2	-	TRBJ1-1	-	CASSEGGTGNAAEAFF	TGTGCCAGCAGTGAAGGGGGCACAGGGAATGCGGCTGAAGCTTTCTTT
TRBV20-1	-	TRBJ2-3	few	CSARGGTSTDTQYF	TGCAGTGCTAGGGGGGGAACTAGCACAGATACGCAGTATTTT
TRBV5-5	TRBD2	TRBJ2-5	-	CASSRGLAGGGTETQYF	TGTGCCAGCAGCCGAGGACTAGCGGGAGGTGGAACGGAGACCCAGTACTTC
TRBV30	-	TRBJ2-1	once	CAWSDPLGWRVEQFF	TGTGCCTGGAGTGACCCCTTGGGCTGGCGGGTTGAGCAGTTCTTC
TRBV20-1	-	TRBJ2-4	-	CSAIGEFRTNIQYF	TGCAGTGCTATAGGGGAGTTCCGGACAAACATTCAGTACTTC
TRBV7-2	-	TRBJ2-7	-	CASLGGLPPYEQYF	TGTGCCAGCCTGGGGGGCCTACCCCCCTACGAGCAGTACTTC
TRBV4-1	TRBD2	TRBJ2-7	few	CASSQGAGVGYEQYF	TGCGCCAGCAGCCAAGGAGCGGGAGTTGGATACGAGCAGTACTTC
TRBV5-1	-	TRBJ2-1	-	CASSLEQGVTEQFF	TGCGCCAGCAGCTTGGAGCAGGGTGTAACTGAGCAGTTCTTC
TRBV19	-	TRBJ1-1	-	CASSMKGGNLMNTEAFF	TGTGCCAGTAGTATGAAGGGGGGAAACCTCATGAACACTGAAGCTTTCTTT
TRBV14	TRBD1	TRBJ1-2	-	CASSQALDRGIGYTF	TGTGCCAGCAGCCAAGCCCTGGACAGGGGAATTGGCTACACCTTC